This entry lists 13 T cell receptor beta chains sequenced from one sample in a study of blood T cell repertoires in COVID-19. Libraries were prepared by immunoSEQ multiplex PCR; TCRdb keeps only in-frame clonotypes and omits some of them. The sample yields under 150,000 clones, about nine tenths seen once. Input material: peripheral blood. The receptors shown here come from a man aged 60 to 69 with COVID-19, enrolled during active disease.

V is TRBV19 and J is TRBJ2-5; TRBD1 agrees at 10 bases. CDR3 length: 16 residues. Germline values: CDR1 LNHDA, CDR2 SQIVND (reference sequence). The ends lost 1 base at V and 7 bases at J; junction bases unmatched: 9. CDR3 sequence reads: CASSIVPTGGAGTQYF. CDR3 DNA sequence: TGTGCCAGTAGTATAGTCCCGACAGGGGGCGCGGGGACCCAGTACTTC.

This clone has only one observation. The chain joins TRBV4-1 to TRBJ1-4; no definite D call. The germline CDR1 and CDR2 sequences are MGHRA and YSYEKL. There are 13 residues in the CDR3. Trimming took off 1 base at V and 5 bases at J, with 5 bases between the two ends. Here the CDR3 DNA reads TGCGCCAGCAGCCAAGGCGGAAATGAAAAACTGTTTTTT. This sequence encodes CASSQGGNEKLFF.

This clone was observed once. V usage is TRBV19 and J usage is TRBJ2-3, with TRBD1 as a possible D gene (6 bases). In germline, CDR1 is LNHDA, CDR2 SQIVND (reference sequence). V was trimmed by 8 bases and J by 4 bases, leaving 13 bases between them. The CDR3 is 13 residues long. The CDR3 region has the DNA TGTGCCAGTGACACACAGGGTTCAGATACGCAGTATTTT. Translation: CASDTQGSDTQYF.

This chain joins TRBV6-5 and TRBJ2-3, with D tentatively TRBD1 (7 bases). Germline CDR1 and CDR2: MNHEY and SVGAGI. CDR3 length: 16 amino acids. The V and J ends lost 2 bases and 3 bases respectively, with 15 bases between them. CDR3 DNA: TGTGCCAGCAGTTACACCAGGGGGACTCATACAGATACGCAGTATTTT. It codes for CASSYTRGTHTDTQYF.

The rearrangement links TRBV6-5 to TRBJ2-1, with 7 bases identical to TRBD1. This CDR3 is 12 amino acids long. The germline V gene encodes CDR1 MNHEY and CDR2 SVGAGI. V was pared by 4 bases and J by 9 bases, with 3 bases of the junction left unmatched. CDR3 DNA: TGTGCCAGCAGTTCTAACAGGGGTGAGCAGTTCTTC. Its translation: CASSSNRGEQFF.

This clone was seen more than once but under ten times. The chain combines TRBV12-5 with TRBJ2-1; 9 bases match TRBD2. Germline V gene sequence: CDR1 LGHNT, CDR2 FRNRAP. The J segment lost 4 bases and the V segment lost 1 base, leaving 8 bases of the junction unmatched. CDR3 size: 17 residues. This chain's CDR3 is CASGLAPTSGQYNEQFF. CDR3 DNA sequence: TGTGCTAGTGGTTTGGCGCCCACTAGCGGGCAATACAATGAGCAGTTCTTC.

The chain recombines TRBV18 with TRBJ1-2, with D tentatively TRBD1 (5 bases). Germline V lookup: CDR1 KGHSH, CDR2 LQKENI. Between the trimmed V and J ends, which lost 3 bases and 7 bases, there was a span of 12 bases. The CDR3 sequence is 13 residues long. The CDR3 region is CASSPDTRTGYTF. DNA for the CDR3: TGTGCCAGCTCACCGGACACCAGAACTGGCTACACCTTC.

The chain is built from TRBV7-2 and TRBJ2-7; 11 bases are a match to TRBD2. The CDR3 contains 14 residues. Germline V gene data show CDR1 as SGHTA and CDR2 as FQGNSA. The J segment lost 4 bases and the V segment lost 4 bases, leaving 3 bases of the junction unmatched. This CDR3 reads CASSSTSGDYEQYF. DNA for the CDR3: TGTGCCAGCAGCTCGACTAGCGGGGATTACGAGCAGTACTTC.

V gene TRBV10-3 combines with J gene TRBJ2-2, with TRBD2 as a possible D gene (6 bases). The CDR3 has 15 amino acids. Germline V CDR1 and CDR2: ENHRY, SYGVKD. Trimming shortened V by 1 base and J by 2 bases, and 8 bases separated the two germline ends. The CDR3 sequence is CAISEWGDNTGELFF. The CDR3 coding sequence is TGTGCCATCAGTGAGTGGGGGGACAACACCGGGGAGCTGTTTTTT.

The table lists this clone with a count of one. The genes are TRBV19 and TRBJ2-5, with 7 bases matching TRBD1. Germline V gene sequence: CDR1 LNHDA, CDR2 SQIVND (reference sequence). The CDR3 has 16 amino acids. With 3 bases clipped from V and 4 bases from J, the junction kept 11 bases outside the gene matches. The CDR3 bases are TGTGCCAGTAGTATTATAGGGACAGAGACGGGAGAGACCCAGTACTTC. Its translation: CASSIIGTETGETQYF.

This chain links TRBV11-3 with TRBJ2-5; 8 positions match TRBD1. The V gene's germline CDR1 is SGHNT and CDR2 YENEEA. The CDR3 length is 14 residues. Trimming took 6 bases from V and 7 from J; bases not matched to a gene: 10. CDR3 sequence reads: CASSSGTGSLTQYF. The CDR3 nucleotides read TGTGCCAGCAGTTCCGGGACAGGCTCGTTGACCCAGTACTTC.

This chain uses TRBV7-2 with TRBJ2-3, with D hard to call. Trimming took off 1 base at V and 0 bases at J, with 8 bases between the two ends. CDR1 SGHTA and CDR2 FQGNSA come from the germline V gene. The CDR3 contains 15 residues. DNA of the CDR3: TGTGCCAGCAGCTTAGACAGCTCTAGCACAGATACGCAGTATTTT. Translating it yields CASSLDSSSTDTQYF.

The chain uses TRBV7-2 and TRBJ2-7; a weak D match, TRBD2 (6 bases). Trimming left V 1 base short and J 4 bases short, with 23 bases between. The CDR3 totals 18 residues. Per germline, CDR1 SGHTA and CDR2 FQGNSA. CDR3 bases: TGTGCCAGCAGCTTAGGCGGGGTTAGCGAATACTACGGATACGAGCAGTACTTC. As protein: CASSLGGVSEYYGYEQYF.